This passage covers 18 T cell receptor beta chains from one sample sequenced in a study of T cell repertoires in cytomegalovirus infection. From the reads, TCRdb called clonotypes with MiXCR, one entry per CDR3 protein. The sample yields around 350,000 distinct CDR3 sequences, 15% to 20% seen once. Sequenced sample: PBMCs. The origin of the receptors is a human donor in good health (CMV status not recorded). Some clones in this sample may be carry-over from other donors' samples.

There are many counts of this clonotype. The V gene is TRBV7-2, the J gene TRBJ1-5; the D is unclear. The CDR3 length is 13 residues. CDR1 is SGHTA and CDR2 is FQGNSA in the germline V gene. The V end was cut by 5 bases, the J end by 2 bases, with 7 bases between. Here the CDR3 DNA reads TGTGCCAGCAGCCCCCCGGGCAATCAGCCCCAGCATTTT. Protein sequence: CASSPPGNQPQHF.

This clonotype was observed a handful of times. The V gene is TRBV6-8, the J gene TRBJ2-5; D unresolved. The CDR3 totals 17 residues. V was shortened by 0 bases and J by 3 bases, with 17 bases between the two germline ends. Germline CDR1 MNHGY, CDR2 SAAAGT. CDR3 sequence reads: CASSYSLVGFTEETQYF. The CDR3 region has the DNA TGTGCCAGCAGTTACTCGCTTGTTGGTTTTACAGAAGAGACCCAGTACTTC.

This clonotype was recorded at least ten times. V gene TRBV7-2 combines with J gene TRBJ2-7; 9 bases are shared with TRBD1. Germline-derived CDR1 and CDR2 are SGHTA and FQGNSA. V gave up 4 bases and J gave up 4 bases; unmatched junction bases: 5. The CDR3 is 14 residues long. The CDR3: CASSSDRGPYEQYF. The DNA for the CDR3 is TGTGCCAGCAGCTCGGACAGGGGACCGTACGAGCAGTACTTC.

This clonotype has at least ten counts. This rearrangement joins TRBV7-6 to TRBJ1-5, with D possibly TRBD1 on 5 matching bases. Germline loops: CDR1 SGHVS, CDR2 FNYEAQ. The CDR3 runs to 17 residues. Trimming took off 5 bases at V and 4 bases at J, with 21 bases between the two ends. Here the CDR3 DNA reads TGTGCCAGCAGCCCTGGGTTGCAGGGACCCTCTAATCAGCCCCAGCATTTT. Residues: CASSPGLQGPSNQPQHF.

The chain uses TRBV11-2 and TRBJ1-2; no clear D. With 3 bases removed from V and 8 bases from J, the gap between germline ends came to 13 bases. The CDR3 is made up of 13 amino acids. Germline CDR1 and CDR2: SGHAT and FQNNGV. The CDR3 here is CASSFSGPGGYTF. The CDR3, as DNA: TGTGCCAGCAGCTTCTCGGGTCCGGGGGGCTACACCTTC.

The chain links TRBV2 to TRBJ2-7; the D gene is possibly TRBD2 (5 bases). Trimming stripped 5 bases from V and 0 bases from J, with 20 bases between. CDR3 length equals 17 residues. The germline V gene encodes CDR1 SNHLY and CDR2 FYNNEI. CDR3 bases: TGTGCCAGCAGTCCTCTGATGAGGGCGGACTTCTCCTACGAGCAGTACTTC. Its protein product is CASSPLMRADFSYEQYF.

This clonotype was recorded at least ten times. V and J are TRBV7-6 and TRBJ2-5; 10 bases align to TRBD2. V lost 1 base and J lost 6; bases outside the gene matches: 2. The CDR3 spans 14 residues. Germline CDR1 is SGHVS and CDR2 is FNYEAQ. In DNA form, the CDR3 reads TGTGCCAGCAGCTTAGATACTAGCGGGAAGACCCAGTACTTC. It encodes CASSLDTSGKTQYF.

This clonotype was picked up many times. CDR3 nucleotides: TGTGCCAGCAGCTTATCCATCAGGGGTGATCAGCCCCAGCATTTT. As protein: CASSLSIRGDQPQHF. The rearrangement joins TRBV11-2 to TRBJ1-5; perhaps TRBD1 as D (6 bases). Germline lookup yields CDR1 SGHAT and CDR2 FQNNGV. Deletions cut 2 bases from V and 5 bases from J, with 13 bases between. The CDR3 has 15 residues.

This clonotype was seen at least ten times. The gene calls are TRBV18 and TRBJ1-6, with 7 nucleotides matching TRBD1. Trimming took 8 bases from V and 5 from J; bases not matched to a gene: 6. The CDR3 loop spans 14 amino acids. Germline CDR1 reads KGHSH; CDR2 reads LQKENI. CDR3 sequence: CASSPTGNNSPLHF. CDR3 nucleotides: TGTGCCAGCAGCCCGACAGGGAATAATTCACCCCTCCACTTT.

For the CDR3, the DNA is TGCAGTGCTAGGGCCTTTAAGTATGGCTACACCTTC. This encodes CSARAFKYGYTF. The V gene is TRBV20-1, the J gene TRBJ1-2; D is ambiguous. The CDR3 runs to 12 residues. V lost 3 bases and J lost 5, with 10 bases in between. CDR1 and CDR2 from the germline V gene are DFQATT and SNEGSKA (reference sequence).

The chain couples TRBV28 to TRBJ1-2; no definite D call. Trimming shortened V by 3 bases and J by 6 bases, and 14 bases separated the two germline ends. The CDR3 is 14 residues long. Germline assignment: CDR1 MDHEN and CDR2 SYDVKM. CDR3 sequence: CASSFLRGSDGYTF. As DNA, the CDR3 is TGTGCCAGCAGTTTTCTCAGAGGGTCGGATGGCTACACCTTC.

In this sample, this clonotype turned up many times. The chain is built from TRBV7-2 and TRBJ2-1, with D possibly being TRBD1 (6 bases). The CDR3 has 13 residues. CDR1 is SGHTA, CDR2 FQGNSA, per germline. V dropped 4 bases and J dropped 10 bases, with 14 bases sitting between them. CDR3 protein: CASSSQGQGEQFF. CDR3 DNA: TGTGCCAGCAGCTCACAGGGACAAGGCGAGCAGTTCTTC. Full variable domain (rest looked up from reference TRBV7-2 and TRBJ2-1): GAGVSQSPSNKVTEKGKDVELRCDPISGHTALYWYRQSLGQGLEFLIYFQGNSAPDKSGLPSDRFSAERTGGSVSTLTIQRTQQEDSAVYLCASSSQGQGEQFFGPGTRLTVL.

This clonotype was seen many times. V usage is TRBV7-2 and J usage is TRBJ2-1; 12 positions agree with TRBD2. J gave up 14 bases and V 5 bases, and 10 bases lay outside the gene matches. CDR1 SGHTA and CDR2 FQGNSA come from the germline V gene. The CDR3 sequence is 14 residues long. The CDR3 coding sequence is TGTGCCAGCAGCCCCCGGACTAGCGGGAAGGAGGAGTTCTTC. Protein product: CASSPRTSGKEEFF.

This clonotype has a handful of counts. The rearrangement joins TRBV5-4 to TRBJ1-6; D gene ambiguous. The V gene lost 5 bases and the J gene lost 0 bases, with 12 bases spanning the gap. CDR3 length: 16 residues. Germline CDR1 and CDR2: SGHNT and YYREEE (reference sequence). Here the CDR3 DNA reads TGTGCCAGCAGTAGTCCGGGGAGCTCCTATAATTCACCCCTCCACTTT. Translating gives CASSSPGSSYNSPLHF. The full variable domain, in which reference TRBV5-4 and TRBJ1-6 provide the parts outside the CDR3, is ETGVTQSPTHLIKTRGQQVTLRCSSQSGHNTVSWYQQALGQGPQFIFQYYREEENGRGNFPPRFSGLQFPNYSSELNVNALELDDSALYLCASSSPGSSYNSPLHFGNGTRLTVT.

The CDR3 protein is CASSPALVYGYTF. The CDR3 DNA is TGTGCCAGCAGTCCCGCTTTGGTCTATGGCTACACCTTC. This chain uses TRBV28 with TRBJ1-2; no clear D. Germline V CDR1 and CDR2: MDHEN, SYDVKM. This CDR3 has 13 residues. V shed 5 bases and J shed 4 bases, with 11 bases lying between them.

V and J are TRBV25-1 and TRBJ2-5; D not certain. Trimming stripped 8 bases from V and 1 base from J, with 8 bases between. From germline, CDR1 is MGHDK and CDR2 SYGVNS. The CDR3 has 12 amino acids. The CDR3 spells CASSYGQETQYF. In nucleotides, the CDR3 is TGTGCCAGCTCCTACGGCCAAGAGACCCAGTACTTC.

The V gene is TRBV5-4, the J gene TRBJ2-1, with D tentatively TRBD2 (7 bases). Germline loops: CDR1 SGHNT, CDR2 YYREEE (reference sequence). Trimming cost V 7 bases and J 3 bases, with 14 bases left between them. The CDR3 is 14 amino acids. The CDR3 spells CASSEGGLYNEQFF. DNA for the CDR3: TGTGCCAGCTCTGAGGGGGGGCTCTACAATGAGCAGTTCTTC.

This clonotype was recorded a few times. The chain recombines TRBV7-9 with TRBJ1-1; D perhaps matches TRBD1 (5 bases). Germline lookup yields CDR1 SEHNR and CDR2 FQNEAQ (reference sequence). V shed 2 bases and J shed 5 bases, with 24 bases lying between them. The CDR3 has 18 residues. The DNA of the CDR3 is TGTGCCAGCAGCTTAAATCCTAGAGGGGCCGGAGTGGCGACTGAAGCTTTCTTT. This translates into CASSLNPRGAGVATEAFF.